The next 12 T cell receptor beta chains were all read from a single sample in a study of blood T cell repertoires in COVID-19. Generated by immunoSEQ multiplex PCR, the TCRdb table keeps only in-frame clones and is missing some. The table lists around 180,000 clones, approximately 83% of them singletons. Sequencing was carried out using peripheral blood. These receptors were collected from a man aged 60 to 75 with acute or convalescent COVID-19.

The chain is built from TRBV29-1 and TRBJ1-2, with D uncertain. The CDR3 runs 12 residues. CDR1 is SQVTM and CDR2 is ANQGSEA in the germline V gene. V was shortened by 4 bases and J by 3 bases, with 9 bases between the two germline ends. The CDR3 reads CSVGAPDYGYTF. For the CDR3, the DNA is TGCAGCGTTGGGGCGCCCGACTATGGCTACACCTTC.

The rearrangement uses TRBV2 and TRBJ2-1; 9 bases are shared with TRBD1. V lost 10 bases and J lost 5; bases outside the gene matches: 6. From germline, CDR1 is SNHLY and CDR2 FYNNEI. The CDR3 is 13 amino acids. The CDR3 nucleotides are TGTGCCACCCGACAGGGGGGTAACAATGAGCAGTTCTTC. This encodes CATRQGGNNEQFF.

The chain employs TRBV5-6 and TRBJ1-5; D is perhaps TRBD1 (5 bases). CDR1 and CDR2 from the germline V gene are SGHDT and YYEEEE. The CDR3 spans 18 residues. Trimming cost V 2 bases and J 0 bases, with 18 bases left between them. The CDR3 here is CASSLMTANGYSNQPQHF. The CDR3 DNA follows: TGTGCCAGCAGCTTAATGACAGCGAACGGCTATAGCAATCAGCCCCAGCATTTT.

The chain combines TRBV5-5 with TRBJ2-5; weak D call: TRBD2 (6 bases). The CDR3 is 14 residues long. With 4 bases removed from V and 10 bases from J, the gap between germline ends came to 20 bases. Per germline, CDR1 SGHKS and CDR2 YYEKEE (reference sequence). For the CDR3, the DNA is TGTGCCAGCAGCCCGGGCCGGGAGAAACGGGACCAGTACTTC. Its protein product is CASSPGREKRDQYF.

This clone occurred once. The chain uses TRBV3-1 (or the pseudogene TRBV3-2) and TRBJ1-2; TRBD1 agrees at 8 bases. The junction had 7 bases not matched to a gene; V was cut back by 1 base and J by 3 bases. CDR1 and CDR2 (germline): LGHDT, YNNKEL (reference sequence). The CDR3 totals 16 residues. The DNA of the CDR3 is TGTGCCAGCAGCCAAGGTGCGGCAGGGGGCGACTATGGCTACACCTTC. Amino acids: CASSQGAAGGDYGYTF.

The rearrangement links TRBV3-1 (or the pseudogene TRBV3-2) to TRBJ2-1, with D possibly being TRBD2 (6 bases). V lost 4 bases and J lost 8, with 18 bases in between. The CDR3 contains 15 residues. Per germline, CDR1 LGHDT and CDR2 YNNKEL (reference sequence). Here the CDR3 DNA reads TGTGCCAGCAGCCCCGAAACCCTAGCGTACGATGAGCAGTTCTTC. Residues: CASSPETLAYDEQFF.

Worth noting for this clone: One junction end disagrees with the germline gene, perhaps due to a read error. CDR3 nucleotides: TGTGCCAGCAGTCTGGGGACAGCCTCAGCGGCTTTT. It is translated as CASSLGTASAAF. The chain uses TRBV12-3 or TRBV12-4 and TRBJ1-4; 7 nucleotides agree with TRBD1. The CDR3 is made up of 12 amino acids.

This chain links TRBV6-5 with TRBJ1-2, with D unclear. V lost 6 bases and J 2 bases, leaving 13 bases between the germline ends. The germline CDR1 and CDR2 sequences are MNHEY and SVGAGI. The CDR3 has 14 residues. CDR3 sequence: CASRAVDKNYGYTF. As DNA, the CDR3 is TGTGCCAGCAGAGCCGTAGACAAAAACTATGGCTACACCTTC.

The chain uses TRBV29-1 and TRBJ1-1, with TRBD1 identical over 9 bases. Germline V gene sequence: CDR1 SQVTM, CDR2 ANQGSEA. After removal of 5 bases from V and 4 bases from J, the junction contained 8 bases not matched to a gene. The CDR3 extends over 14 amino acids. CDR3 region: CSVQPGQGGTEAFF. The CDR3 region has the DNA TGCAGCGTTCAACCGGGACAGGGCGGCACTGAAGCTTTCTTT.

The rearrangement joins TRBV9 to TRBJ2-2, with TRBD2 as a possible D gene (6 bases). Trimming removed 0 bases at V and 3 bases at J, with 6 bases between. The CDR3 consists of 14 residues. The germline gives CDR1 SGDLS, CDR2 YYNGEE. CDR3 amino acids: CASSVGGDTGELFF. Written as DNA, the CDR3 is TGTGCCAGCAGCGTAGGGGGGGACACCGGGGAGCTGTTTTTT.

The CDR3 coding sequence is TGTGCCAGCAGCCAAGGCGCCAGGGGACAGGGCTATGGCTACACCTTC. It translates to CASSQGARGQGYGYTF. The chain is built from TRBV3-1 (or the pseudogene TRBV3-2) and TRBJ1-2; 9 nucleotides match TRBD1. There are 16 residues in the CDR3. Germline V gene lookup returns CDR1 LGHDT and CDR2 YNNKEL (reference sequence). V shed 1 base, J shed 4 bases, and the junction held 7 bases outside the gene matches.

This clone was seen only once. The chain uses TRBV6-6 and TRBJ2-5, with 11 bases lining up with TRBD2. CDR1 is MNHNY, CDR2 SVGAGI, per germline (reference sequence). V gave up 5 bases and J gave up 3 bases; unmatched junction bases: 11. The CDR3 is 17 amino acids. The CDR3 here is CASSPTFGTSGKETQYF. CDR3 sequence (DNA): TGTGCCAGCAGTCCAACCTTCGGGACTAGCGGAAAAGAGACCCAGTACTTC.